This TCR beta chain derives from a study of identifying expanded T cells in peripheral blood. The CDR3 has 13 residues. Germline values: CDR1 MNHEY, CDR2 SVGAGI. Concerning this clone: The junction differs from germline at one of its ends, possibly a read error.

Collection occurred without any documented infections or immune events in donors. Repertoires were generated with immunoSEQ multiplex PCR, while TCRdb's copy carries only in-frame clones and drops some. The sample consists of approximately 91,000 clones, approximately 88% of them appearing once. The chain couples TRBV6-5 to TRBJ1-5; unclear D gene. The sequenced sample consisted of blood. This receptor was obtained from a person aged 18 to 69 in good health. CDR3 in DNA: TGTGCCGGCAGTTACGGTAGCAATCAGCCCCAGCATTTT. This translates into CAGSYGSNQPQHF.